This T cell receptor beta chain appears in the sequencing data of a study of T-cell memory formation after mild COVID-19. TCRdb independently ran MiXCR on the 5' RACE reads; one entry per CDR3 protein. The table includes 250,000 to 350,000 distinct CDR3 sequences, roughly an eighth detected once. The TCR originated in a man aged 18-30 years who had mild COVID-19 (a few samples of this study predate the infection). Cell type and time point are not known. Sequenced input: PBMCs or a T cell subset sorted from them (not recorded which).

DNA for the CDR3: TGTGCCAGCAGTTACTCGAGACAGCGCGACATGAACACTGAAGCTTTCTTT. Protein product: CASSYSRQRDMNTEAFF. The chain has TRBV6-5 and TRBJ1-1; a weak D match, TRBD1 (5 bases). Germline CDR1 reads MNHEY; CDR2 reads SVGAGI. The CDR3 loop spans 17 amino acids. Between the trimmed V and J ends, which lost 0 bases and 0 bases, there was a span of 14 bases.